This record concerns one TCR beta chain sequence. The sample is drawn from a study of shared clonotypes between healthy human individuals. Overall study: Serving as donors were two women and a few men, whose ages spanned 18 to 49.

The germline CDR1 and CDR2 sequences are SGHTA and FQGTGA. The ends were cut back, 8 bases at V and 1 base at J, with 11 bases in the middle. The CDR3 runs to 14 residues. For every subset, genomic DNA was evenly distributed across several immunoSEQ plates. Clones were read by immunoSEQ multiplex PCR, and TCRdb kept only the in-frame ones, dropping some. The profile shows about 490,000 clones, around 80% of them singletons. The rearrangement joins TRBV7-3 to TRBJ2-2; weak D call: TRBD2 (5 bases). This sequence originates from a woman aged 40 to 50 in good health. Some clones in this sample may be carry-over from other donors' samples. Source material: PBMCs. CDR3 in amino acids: CASGSGLNTGELFF. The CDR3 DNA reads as TGTGCCAGCGGGAGCGGTTTGAACACCGGGGAGCTGTTTTTT.